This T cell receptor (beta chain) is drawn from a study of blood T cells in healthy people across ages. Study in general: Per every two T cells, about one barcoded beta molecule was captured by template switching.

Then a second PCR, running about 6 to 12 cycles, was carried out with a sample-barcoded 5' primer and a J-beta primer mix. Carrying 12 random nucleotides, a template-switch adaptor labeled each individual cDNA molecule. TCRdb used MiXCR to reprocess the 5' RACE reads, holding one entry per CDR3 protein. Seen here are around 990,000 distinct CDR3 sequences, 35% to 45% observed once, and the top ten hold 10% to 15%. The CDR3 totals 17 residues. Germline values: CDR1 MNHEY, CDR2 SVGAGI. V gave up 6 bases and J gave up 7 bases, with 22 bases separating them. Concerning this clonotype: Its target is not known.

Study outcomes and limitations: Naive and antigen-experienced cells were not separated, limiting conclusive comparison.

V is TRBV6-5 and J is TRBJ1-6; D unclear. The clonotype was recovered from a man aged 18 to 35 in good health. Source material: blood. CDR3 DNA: TGTGCCAGCAGCTCCTCAATCGGACGGGAGGGAAATTCACCCCTCCACTTT. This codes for CASSSSIGREGNSPLHF.